Below are 30 T cell receptor beta chains sequenced from a single sample in a study of control samples from healthy donors and cancer patients. TCRdb's table, derived via immunoSEQ multiplex PCR, lists solely in-frame clones and lacks some. Among 120,000 to 150,000 clones listed, under 95% were seen once. Material: blood. The receptors come from a man aged 40-49 years in good health.

The chain has TRBV5-6 and TRBJ1-1; D is unclear. Trimming stripped 4 bases from V and 1 base from J, with 8 bases between. The CDR3 has 13 residues. CDR1 and CDR2 from the germline V gene are SGHDT and YYEEEE. In nucleotides, the CDR3 is TGTGCCAGCAGCCCGAACTGGAACACTGAAGCTTTCTTT. This codes for CASSPNWNTEAFF.

The rearrangement uses TRBV2 and TRBJ1-1; D remains unclear. The ends were cut back, 5 bases at V and 4 bases at J, with 11 bases in the middle. This CDR3 has 13 amino acids. From germline, CDR1 is SNHLY and CDR2 FYNNEI. The CDR3 bases are TGTGCCAGCAGTCCCCGCGGCGGCACTGAAGCTTTCTTT. This encodes CASSPRGGTEAFF.

This rearrangement joins TRBV6-5 to TRBJ2-6, with D unclear. The CDR3 is 16 residues long. Trimming cost V 3 bases and J 0 bases, with 9 bases left between them. Germline CDR1 reads MNHEY; CDR2 reads SVGAGI. This CDR3 is CASSYIRGSGANVLTF. Written as DNA, the CDR3 is TGTGCCAGCAGTTATATCAGAGGCTCTGGGGCCAACGTCCTGACTTTC.

V is TRBV7-6 and J is TRBJ2-5; 15 bases map to TRBD2. The length of the CDR3 is 17 residues. J was trimmed by 0 bases and V by 5 bases; bases with no gene match: 4. Germline CDR1 and CDR2: SGHVS and FNYEAQ. DNA for the CDR3: TGTGCCAGCAGCCACGGACTAGCGGGGGGGTACCAAGAGACCCAGTACTTC. This codes for CASSHGLAGGYQETQYF.

The rearrangement joins TRBV5-6 to TRBJ2-7; 7 nucleotides align to TRBD1. Germline assignment: CDR1 SGHDT and CDR2 YYEEEE. J was trimmed by 2 bases and V by 0 bases; bases with no gene match: 5. This CDR3 is 15 amino acids long. The CDR3 DNA sequence: TGTGCCAGCAGCTTGGTAGGGACAGACGCCTACGAGCAGTACTTC. Translated: CASSLVGTDAYEQYF.

The chain recombines TRBV4-1 with TRBJ1-3; D possibly corresponds to TRBD1 (5 bases). Germline-derived CDR1 and CDR2 are MGHRA and YSYEKL. Trimming removed 1 base at V and 0 bases at J, with 13 bases between. This CDR3 has 17 residues. The CDR3 region has the DNA TGCGCCAGCAGCCAAGTGGGACGGCTTAGCTCTGGAAACACCATATATTTT. As protein: CASSQVGRLSSGNTIYF.

The chain employs TRBV5-1 and TRBJ1-3; perhaps TRBD1 as D (6 bases). CDR1 is SGHRS, CDR2 YFSETQ, per germline. This CDR3 contains 18 residues. Trimming removed 0 bases from V and 1 base from J, with 17 bases in between. The CDR3 sequence: CASSLAGQPGSSGNTIYF. The CDR3 DNA is TGCGCCAGCAGCTTGGCCGGACAGCCAGGCTCATCTGGAAACACCATATATTTT.

The chain employs TRBV29-1 and TRBJ1-4, with D unclear. The CDR3 has 14 residues. Trimming shortened V by 6 bases and J by 4 bases, and 15 bases separated the two germline ends. CDR1 and CDR2 (germline): SQVTM, ANQGSEA. The CDR3 sequence: CSVRDDSINEKLFF. In DNA form, the CDR3 reads TGCAGCGTGCGCGACGACTCTATTAATGAAAAACTGTTTTTT.

The chain is built from TRBV6-5 and TRBJ2-7; perhaps TRBD2 as D (7 bases). V dropped 8 bases and J dropped 1 base, with 15 bases sitting between them. The CDR3 loop spans 14 amino acids. The germline gives CDR1 MNHEY, CDR2 SVGAGI. The DNA of the CDR3 is TGTGCCAGCCAGGGGAGGGCCGGATCCTACGAGCAGTACTTC. Translation gives CASQGRAGSYEQYF.

The rearrangement joins TRBV6-5 to TRBJ1-2, with unresolved D. Per germline, CDR1 MNHEY and CDR2 SVGAGI. CDR3 size: 12 residues. Trimming left V 7 bases short and J 8 bases short, with 14 bases between. CDR3 sequence (DNA): TGTGCCAGCATGGTAGAGTTGGGAGGCTACACCTTC. The encoded protein is CASMVELGGYTF.

The chain uses TRBV5-5 and TRBJ1-3; 9 bases fit TRBD1. Germline assignment: CDR1 SGHKS and CDR2 YYEKEE (reference sequence). This CDR3 contains 16 residues. The J segment lost 4 bases and the V segment lost 1 base, leaving 6 bases of the junction unmatched. CDR3 loop: CASSLSGTGNGNTIYF. DNA of the CDR3: TGTGCCAGCAGCTTGAGCGGGACAGGGAACGGAAACACCATATATTTT.

This chain links TRBV4-1 with TRBJ1-4; the match to TRBD1 covers 10 bases. After removal of 3 bases from V and 7 bases from J, the junction contained 5 bases not matched to a gene. Germline V gene lookup returns CDR1 MGHRA and CDR2 YSYEKL. CDR3 length: 15 amino acids. The CDR3 loop reads CASSHVTGGGEKLFF. The CDR3 region has the DNA TGCGCCAGCAGCCACGTGACAGGGGGCGGTGAAAAACTGTTTTTT.

V usage is TRBV7-9 and J usage is TRBJ2-3, with D perhaps TRBD1 (5 bases). Trimming stripped 6 bases from V and 0 bases from J, with 10 bases between. The CDR3 length is 14 residues. The germline V gene encodes CDR1 SEHNR and CDR2 FQNEAQ (reference sequence). The CDR3 spells CASSPGISTDTQYF. The CDR3 DNA reads TGTGCCAGCAGTCCAGGGATTAGCACAGATACGCAGTATTTT.

The genes are TRBV11-2 and TRBJ2-7; 11 bases line up with TRBD1. The CDR3 contains 15 residues. Per the germline V gene, CDR1 is SGHAT and CDR2 is FQNNGV. V lost 5 bases and J lost 6; bases outside the gene matches: 9. The CDR3 is CASSPGQGATGEQYF. CDR3 nucleotides: TGTGCCAGCAGCCCCGGACAGGGGGCGACCGGCGAGCAGTACTTC.

The chain couples TRBV11-2 to TRBJ1-1; D unresolved. The germline gives CDR1 SGHAT, CDR2 FQNNGV. The ends were cut back, 7 bases at V and 1 base at J, with 10 bases in the middle. This CDR3 has 13 amino acids. This CDR3 reads CASKVNWNTEAFF. The CDR3 coding sequence is TGTGCCAGCAAGGTCAACTGGAACACTGAAGCTTTCTTT.

The rearrangement uses TRBV11-2 and TRBJ2-1, with D perhaps matching TRBD2 (5 bases). Per germline, CDR1 SGHAT and CDR2 FQNNGV. The CDR3 is 13 amino acids. Trimming cost V 5 bases and J 8 bases, with 13 bases left between them. The CDR3 coding sequence is TGTGCCAGCAGCGGGATGCGGGCACATGAGCAGTTCTTC. As protein: CASSGMRAHEQFF.

V gene TRBV5-1 combines with J gene TRBJ1-3; 9 bases are a match to TRBD1. CDR3 length: 15 amino acids. Looked up from germline, CDR1 is SGHRS and CDR2 is YFSETQ. V shed 4 bases and J 1 base; nucleotides not matched to a gene: 3. Here the CDR3 reads CASSPDRGSGNTIYF. The CDR3 bases are TGCGCCAGCAGCCCCGACAGGGGGTCTGGAAACACCATATATTTT.

Note on this clone: Different DNA sequences within this sample yield the same CDR3. The chain couples TRBV9 to TRBJ2-1; 9 bases fit TRBD1. The V segment lost 4 bases and the J segment 5 bases; nucleotides outside the gene matches: 7. This CDR3 region has 15 residues. The V gene's germline CDR1 is SGDLS and CDR2 YYNGEE. The CDR3 protein is CASSTRDRENNEQFF. The CDR3 coding sequence is TGTGCCAGCAGCACCCGGGACAGGGAGAACAATGAGCAGTTCTTC. Full variable domain (rest looked up from reference TRBV9 and TRBJ2-1): DSGVTQTPKHLITATGQRVTLRCSPRSGDLSVYWYQQSLDQGLQFLIQYYNGEERAKGNILERFSAQQFPDLHSELNLSSLELGDSALYFCASSTRDRENNEQFFGPGTRLTVL.

The chain couples TRBV5-1 to TRBJ1-4, with a possible D match to TRBD1 (5 bases). Trimming pared 0 bases from V and 16 bases from J, leaving 19 bases between. This CDR3 is built from 14 residues. Germline V gives CDR1 SGHRS, CDR2 YFSETQ. CDR3 sequence reads: CASSLEGRDGGRFF. The DNA of the CDR3 is TGCGCCAGCAGCTTGGAGGGTCGGGACGGTGGGCGGTTTTTT.

J is TRBJ1-2 and V is TRBV2, with D uncertain. The CDR3 loop spans 15 amino acids. Between the trimmed V and J ends, which lost 0 bases and 4 bases, there was a span of 12 bases. Germline loops: CDR1 SNHLY, CDR2 FYNNEI. CDR3 in DNA: TGTGCCAGCAGTGAAGCACAAGTATCCCTCTATGGCTACACCTTC. Residues: CASSEAQVSLYGYTF.

The chain couples TRBV7-9 to TRBJ1-2; D remains ambiguous. This CDR3 is 14 amino acids long. Trimming cost V 5 bases and J 7 bases, with 17 bases left between them. From germline, CDR1 is SEHNR and CDR2 FQNEAQ (reference sequence). Here the CDR3 DNA reads TGTGCCAGCAGCACGCCGGCCAGAGGGTCTGGCTACACCTTC. The encoded protein is CASSTPARGSGYTF.

This clone was seen just once. The chain is built from TRBV6-6 and TRBJ2-5; 11 bases line up with TRBD1. CDR1 MNHNY and CDR2 SVGAGI come from the germline V gene (reference sequence). CDR3 length: 15 residues. V gave up 6 bases and J gave up 2 bases; unmatched junction bases: 5. The CDR3 sequence is CASSPGTGGQETQYF. CDR3 nucleotides: TGTGCCAGCAGCCCCGGGACAGGGGGTCAAGAGACCCAGTACTTC.

The table lists this clone with a few counts. The chain has TRBV28 and TRBJ1-1; D is uncertain. The CDR3 is 14 residues long. V shed 3 bases and J shed 0 bases, with 8 bases lying between them. From germline, CDR1 is MDHEN and CDR2 SYDVKM. The CDR3 region is CASSFTRMNTEAFF. The CDR3 coding sequence is TGTGCCAGCAGTTTCACCAGAATGAACACTGAAGCTTTCTTT.

The chain couples TRBV7-9 to TRBJ1-2; 8 nucleotides align to TRBD1. CDR1 SEHNR and CDR2 FQNEAQ come from the germline V gene (reference sequence). The ends lost 5 bases at V and 10 bases at J; junction bases unmatched: 15. The CDR3 is made up of 15 amino acids. The CDR3 spells CASSVGQGRGALYTF. CDR3 DNA sequence: TGTGCCAGCAGCGTCGGACAGGGAAGAGGGGCCCTCTACACCTTC.

The genes are TRBV5-1 and TRBJ2-5; TRBD1 aligns across 9 bases. The germline V gene has CDR1 SGHRS and CDR2 YFSETQ. This CDR3 comprises 16 residues. Trimming at V came to 0 bases and at J to 2 bases, leaving 5 bases not matched to a gene. The CDR3 sequence is CASSLVGDRVQETQYF. CDR3 nucleotide sequence: TGCGCCAGCAGCTTGGTAGGGGACAGGGTTCAAGAGACCCAGTACTTC.

The V and J genes are TRBV10-3 and TRBJ2-1, with TRBD2 matching over 7 bases. There are 12 residues in the CDR3. In germline, CDR1 is ENHRY, CDR2 SYGVKD. In nucleotides, the CDR3 is TGTGTAGGCGGGAGAACCTACAATGAGCAGTTCTTC. It translates to CVGGRTYNEQFF.

V and J are TRBV13 and TRBJ2-2; a weak D match, TRBD2 (6 bases). The CDR3 is 15 amino acids. From germline, CDR1 is PRHDT and CDR2 FYEKMQ (reference sequence). V gave up 5 bases and J gave up 3 bases, with 13 bases separating them. The CDR3 sequence is CASSPQPGDTGELFF. Here the CDR3 DNA reads TGTGCCAGCAGCCCCCAGCCGGGGGACACCGGGGAGCTGTTTTTT.

The chain couples TRBV7-2 to TRBJ1-1; a possible D gene is TRBD1 (6 bases). Per the germline V gene, CDR1 is SGHTA and CDR2 is FQGNSA. This CDR3 spans 16 amino acids. V was shortened by 0 bases and J by 3 bases, with 14 bases between the two germline ends. The CDR3 protein is CASSLAATGLHTEAFF. CDR3 DNA: TGTGCCAGCAGCTTAGCGGCAACAGGGTTGCACACTGAAGCTTTCTTT. The full variable domain, with the rest looked up from reference TRBV7-2 and TRBJ1-1, is GAGVSQSPSNKVTEKGKDVELRCDPISGHTALYWYRQSLGQGLEFLIYFQGNSAPDKSGLPSDRFSAERTGGSVSTLTIQRTQQEDSAVYLCASSLAATGLHTEAFFGQGTRLTVV.

This chain connects TRBV18 to TRBJ2-7; 8 bases agree with TRBD1. V trimming: 3 bases; J trimming: 5 bases; junction bases outside the gene matches: 0. This CDR3 has 12 residues. Per germline, CDR1 KGHSH and CDR2 LQKENI. The CDR3 DNA sequence: TGTGCCAGCTCACCGACAGGGGACGAGCAGTACTTC. Encoded protein: CASSPTGDEQYF.

The chain employs TRBV15 and TRBJ2-5; D unresolved. The CDR3 is 15 residues long. Trimming pared 0 bases from V and 5 bases from J, leaving 13 bases between. The germline CDR1 and CDR2 sequences are LNHNV and YYDKDF (reference sequence). The CDR3 region has the DNA TGTGCCACCAGCAGAGATACCGGATCGCGGGAGACCCAGTACTTC. It yields the protein CATSRDTGSRETQYF.